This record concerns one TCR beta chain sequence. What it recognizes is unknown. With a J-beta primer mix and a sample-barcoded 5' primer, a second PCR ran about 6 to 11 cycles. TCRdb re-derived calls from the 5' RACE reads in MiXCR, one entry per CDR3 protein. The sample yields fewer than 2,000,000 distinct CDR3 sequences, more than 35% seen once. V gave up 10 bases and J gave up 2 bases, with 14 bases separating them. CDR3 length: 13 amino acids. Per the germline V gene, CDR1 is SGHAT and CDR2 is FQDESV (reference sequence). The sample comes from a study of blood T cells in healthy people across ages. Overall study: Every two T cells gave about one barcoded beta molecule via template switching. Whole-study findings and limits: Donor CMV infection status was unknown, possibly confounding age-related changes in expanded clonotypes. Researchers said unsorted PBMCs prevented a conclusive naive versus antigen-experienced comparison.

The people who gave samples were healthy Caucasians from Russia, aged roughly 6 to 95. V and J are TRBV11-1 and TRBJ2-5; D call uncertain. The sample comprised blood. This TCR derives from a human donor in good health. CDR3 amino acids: CATSAGSQETQYF. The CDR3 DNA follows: TGTGCCACTTCGGCAGGTTCTCAAGAGACCCAGTACTTC.